This is a list of T cell receptor beta chains from one sample in a study of blood T cell repertoires in COVID-19. Data came from immunoSEQ multiplex PCR; TCRdb stores just in-frame clones and leaves some out. Of 250,000 to 400,000 clones listed, approximately 88% are singletons. Sample: peripheral blood. Every receptor here comes from a woman in her twenties or thirties with COVID-19, enrolled during active disease. CDR3s include the opening cysteine and the closing phenylalanine or tryptophan. Fields, in order: V gene, J gene, clone size, D gene, CDR3 DNA, CDR3 protein. A D gene is named only where the DNA matches it firmly. Part of the rows lack a size; the others show once, few, many or a class for expanded clones.

>TRBV29-1|TRBJ1-5|once|TRBD1
TGCAGCGTCGGACAGGGGTCCAATCAGCCCCAGCATTTT
CSVGQGSNQPQHF
>TRBV2|TRBJ1-5|NA|NA
TGTGCCAGCAATTCTCTTGGGGCTGATCAGCCCCAGCATTTT
CASNSLGADQPQHF
>TRBV18|TRBJ2-2|NA|TRBD2
TGTGCCAGCTCACCGGGACTAGATAACACCGGGGAGCTGTTTTTT
CASSPGLDNTGELFF
>TRBV6-5|TRBJ1-5|NA|NA
TGTGCCAGCAGTTCGTATAGCAATCAGCCCCAGCATTTT
CASSSYSNQPQHF
>TRBV6-6|TRBJ1-6|NA|TRBD1
TGTGCCAGCAGTTACTTCGGACAGGGGCGGTCACCCCTCCACTTT
CASSYFGQGRSPLHF
>TRBV9|TRBJ1-2|NA|NA
TGTGCCAGCAGCGTAGCGGGGGACAACTATGGCTACACCTTC
CASSVAGDNYGYTF
>TRBV30|TRBJ2-7|NA|TRBD2
TGTGCCTGCAATCCGGGACTAGCGGGGGACGAGCAGTACTTC
CACNPGLAGDEQYF
>TRBV4-2|TRBJ1-2|NA|NA
TGTGCCAGCAGCCAAGATAGGGACACGGTGGGCTACACCTTC
CASSQDRDTVGYTF
>TRBV3-1/TRBV3-2|TRBJ1-2|NA|NA
TGTGCCAGCAGCCAAGAGGTGTCAGGGCGAGGGGGGGGATCCCCCTATGGCTACACCTTC
CASSQEVSGRGGGSPYGYTF
>TRBV28|TRBJ2-1|NA|NA
TGTGCCAGCAGTTACAGGAAAACTCCTACAAGCCAGCAGTTCTTC
CASSYRKTPTSQQFF
>TRBV2|TRBJ2-5|NA|NA
TGTGCCGCAGGGCGGGGTCCCGAGACCCAGTACTTC
CAAGRGPETQYF
>TRBV7-2|TRBJ1-6|NA|TRBD1
TGTGCCAGCAGCCCGGGACAGGGGGCTGGTTCACCCCTCCACTTT
CASSPGQGAGSPLHF
>TRBV18|TRBJ1-1|NA|NA
TGTGCCAGCTCACAGACCCAGGCCACTGAAGCTTTCTTT
CASSQTQATEAFF
>TRBV30|TRBJ1-2|NA|TRBD1
TGTGCCGGGGACAGCAGTTCTAACTATGGCTACACCTTC
CAGDSSSNYGYTF
>TRBV6-5|TRBJ1-2|NA|TRBD1
TGTGCCAGCAGCAGGGACAGGGGGCTTGGTTATGGCTACACCTTC
CASSRDRGLGYGYTF
>TRBV15|TRBJ2-2|once|NA
TGTGCCACAGGCAGGGTCAACGGGGAGCTGTTTTTT
CATGRVNGELFF
>TRBV4-2|TRBJ1-2|NA|TRBD1
TGTGCCAGCAGCTTGGGACAGGCGGTTTACTATGGCTACACCTTC
CASSLGQAVYYGYTF
>TRBV2|TRBJ1-1|NA|NA
TGTGCCAGCATGGGGAGGGCGAACACTGAAGCTTTCTTT
CASMGRANTEAFF
>TRBV30|TRBJ1-2|once|NA
TGTGCCTGGAGTCCTGGGGGGTATGGCTACACCTTC
CAWSPGGYGYTF
>TRBV7-9|TRBJ1-5|NA|TRBD1
TGTGCCAGCAACGGACAGGTTAATCAGCCCCAGCATTTT
CASNGQVNQPQHF
>TRBV28|TRBJ1-2|NA|NA
TGTGCCAGCATCGATCCGTCTGGGGGACTGTGGGGCTACACCTTC
CASIDPSGGLWGYTF
>TRBV11-2|TRBJ1-6|NA|TRBD1
TGTGCCAGCAGCCGCCTGAGGACAGGGAATTCACCCCTCCACTTT
CASSRLRTGNSPLHF
>TRBV5-6|TRBJ1-4|NA|TRBD1
TGTGCCAGCAGCTTGGCCCCGGCGCGACAGGGGGCACTAGAAAAACTGTTTTTT
CASSLAPARQGALEKLFF
>TRBV7-7|TRBJ2-5|NA|TRBD2
TGTGCTAGCAGCCTTAGCGGGGGGATAAAAGAGACCCAGTACTTC
CASSLSGGIKETQYF
>TRBV5-1|TRBJ2-3|NA|TRBD2
TGCGCCAGCAGCTCCGGGACTAGCGGGGTCCGCACAGATACGCAGTATTTT
CASSSGTSGVRTDTQYF
>TRBV6-5|TRBJ1-2|NA|NA
TGTGCCAGCCCCCCCGGGGTGGGTCAATATGGCTACACCTTC
CASPPGVGQYGYTF
>TRBV6-5|TRBJ1-1|NA|NA
TGTGCCAGCGGGAGGGGGGCGAACACTGAAGCTTTCTTT
CASGRGANTEAFF
>TRBV7-9|TRBJ1-3|NA|NA
TGTGCCAGCAGCTTCCCAGCTCGGGGGAACCCTGGAAACACCATATATTTT
CASSFPARGNPGNTIYF
>TRBV12-3/TRBV12-4|TRBJ2-2|NA|NA
TGTGCCAGCAGTCCAGGGATCGGGGAGCTGTTTTTT
CASSPGIGELFF
>TRBV4-2|TRBJ1-1|NA|NA
TGTGCCAGCAGCCAGGTGGGACAAATGAACACTGAAGCTTTCTTT
CASSQVGQMNTEAFF
>TRBV3-1/TRBV3-2|TRBJ1-1|NA|TRBD1
TGTGCCAGCAGCCAAGGGACAGGGGGTGAAGCTTTCTTT
CASSQGTGGEAFF
>TRBV6-5|TRBJ2-5|NA|TRBD2
TGTGCCAGCAAGGGGCTAGCGGGGGTCACCGGGACCCAGTACTTC
CASKGLAGVTGTQYF
>TRBV25-1|TRBJ1-1|NA|NA
TGTGCCAGCAGTAGGGGGGGTGAAGCTTTCTTT
CASSRGGEAFF
>TRBV7-2|TRBJ1-2|many|TRBD1
TGTGCCAGCAGCTACCCGCCGGGACAGGGTGGTGGCTACACCTTC
CASSYPPGQGGGYTF
>TRBV3-1/TRBV3-2|TRBJ2-5|NA|NA
TGTGCCAGCAGCCAAGTTAGTGAGACCCAGTACTTC
CASSQVSETQYF
>TRBV5-1|TRBJ2-5|NA|NA
TGCGCCAGCAGCTTGACAGGTTATTTAGTTGAGACCCAGTACTTC
CASSLTGYLVETQYF
>TRBV6-1|TRBJ1-1|NA|NA
TGTGCCAGCAGTTCCTCTATGAACACTGAAGCTTTCTTT
CASSSSMNTEAFF
>TRBV19|TRBJ2-3|NA|TRBD2
TGTGCCAGTAGTATCTCCGGGGGGGCGACAGATACGCAGTATTTT
CASSISGGATDTQYF
>TRBV6-2/TRBV6-3|TRBJ2-7|NA|TRBD2
TGTGCCAGCAGTTACGAGGCGGGGGAGTACTCCTACGAGCAGTACTTC
CASSYEAGEYSYEQYF
>TRBV5-4|TRBJ2-5|NA|TRBD2
TGTGCCAGCAGCCTGCGACTAGCGGTCAAAGAGACCCAGTACTTC
CASSLRLAVKETQYF
>TRBV10-2|TRBJ1-5|NA|NA
TGCGCCAGCAGTTTAACAGGACGGTGGAGCAATCAGCCCCAGCATTTT
CASSLTGRWSNQPQHF
>TRBV6-2/TRBV6-3|TRBJ2-5|NA|TRBD2
TGTGCCAGCAGTTACGGACTAGCGGCACAAGAGACCCAGTACTTC
CASSYGLAAQETQYF
>TRBV30|TRBJ1-5|NA|NA
TGTGCCTGGAGTGAATCCCGGGGTCAGCCCCAGCATTTT
CAWSESRGQPQHF
>TRBV2|TRBJ2-3|NA|NA
TGTGCCAGCTCTTCCACAGATACGCAGTATTTT
CASSSTDTQYF
>TRBV6-1|TRBJ2-3|once|NA
TGTGCCAGCAGTGATTTGGGGCGGACAGATACGCAGTATTTT
CASSDLGRTDTQYF
>TRBV2|TRBJ2-1|NA|TRBD2
TGTGCCAGCACTGCTAGCGGGGGGCTAAATGAGCAGTTCTTC
CASTASGGLNEQFF
>TRBV18|TRBJ1-1|NA|NA
TGTGCCAGCTCACCCCTCTCAACACGGGAGGTCACTGAAGCTTTCTTT
CASSPLSTREVTEAFF
>TRBV5-1|TRBJ1-5|NA|TRBD1
TGCGCCAGCAGCTTCGGGACAGGGAATCAGCCCCAGCATTTT
CASSFGTGNQPQHF
>TRBV27|TRBJ1-4|NA|TRBD1
TGTGCCAGCAGACCGGACAGGCGAACTAATGAAAAACTGTTTTTT
CASRPDRRTNEKLFF
>TRBV12-3/TRBV12-4|TRBJ1-5|NA|NA
TGTGCCAGCAGCCTAGACAGGAATCAGCCCCAGCATTTT
CASSLDRNQPQHF
>TRBV11-1|TRBJ2-5|NA|TRBD2
TGTGCCAGCAGCTTCGGGGGGGCGGACCAAGAGACCCAGTACTTC
CASSFGGADQETQYF